This is a list of T cell receptor beta chains from one sample in a study of naive and memory T cell subsets. MiXCR, run by TCRdb on the UMI-ligation and nested PCR reads, gives a single entry per CDR3 protein. Of tens of thousands of distinct CDR3 sequences listed, over 10% are singletons. The sample taken for sequencing was central memory CD4+ T cells from blood. The receptors come from a human donor in good health. The CDR3 runs from the conserved cysteine through the conserved F or W. Fields, in order: V gene, J gene, D gene, clone size, CDR3 protein, CDR3 DNA. The D gene is left open where the match is weak. Rows may omit the clone size; those that give it use once, few, many or a size class.

TRBV4-2,TRBJ2-3,TRBD2,few,CASSLTSGSGADTQYF,TGTGCCAGCAGCCTAACTAGCGGGAGCGGCGCAGATACGCAGTATTTT
TRBV28,TRBJ2-5,TRBD1,few,CASSWAGGGGETQYF,TGTGCCAGCAGTTGGGCAGGGGGTGGAGGAGAGACCCAGTACTTC
TRBV20-1,TRBJ1-5,TRBD1,few,CSANRGTDNRPQHF,TGCAGTGCTAACCGTGGGACAGACAATCGGCCCCAGCATTTT
TRBV7-7,TRBJ2-2,TRBD1,few,CASSWDRDTGELFF,TGTGCCAGCAGCTGGGACAGGGACACCGGGGAGCTGTTTTTT
TRBV24-1,TRBJ2-3,.,.,CATSDVVDTQYF,TGTGCCACCAGTGATGTGGTAGATACGCAGTATTTT
TRBV10-3,TRBJ2-7,.,many,CAISGRQAVLAEQYF,TGTGCCATCAGTGGGAGACAGGCCGTCCTCGCGGAGCAGTACTTC
TRBV12-3/TRBV12-4,TRBJ2-2,.,.,CASSLGHGTTGELFF,TGTGCCAGCAGTTTAGGCCATGGAACCACCGGGGAGCTGTTTTTT
TRBV7-9,TRBJ2-1,.,few,CASRPPGDEQFF,TGTGCCAGCCGACCCCCCGGGGATGAGCAGTTCTTC
TRBV7-2,TRBJ2-5,.,.,CASSPRQGNSGTQYF,TGTGCCAGCAGCCCCCGCCAGGGTAATTCAGGGACCCAGTACTTC
TRBV12-3/TRBV12-4,TRBJ1-2,.,.,CASSLQYYYGYTF,TGTGCCAGCAGTTTGCAGTACTACTATGGCTACACCTTC
TRBV3-1,TRBJ2-3,.,.,CASSQGLGRTTDTQYF,TGTGCCAGCAGCCAAGGCCTTGGACGCACCACAGATACGCAGTATTTT
TRBV28,TRBJ2-5,TRBD2,.,CASSLWGGETQYF,TGTGCCAGCAGTTTGTGGGGGGGAGAGACCCAGTACTTC
TRBV7-3,TRBJ2-3,.,many,CASSLKMAHLGSPDTQYF,TGTGCCAGCAGCTTAAAAATGGCCCACCTAGGCTCGCCAGATACGCAGTATTTT
TRBV7-9,TRBJ1-2,.,few,CASSQATVTTVNYGYTF,TGTGCCAGCAGCCAGGCAACCGTGACCACAGTTAACTATGGCTACACCTTC
TRBV4-2,TRBJ1-2,.,.,CASSQKGTSVGYGYTF,TGTGCCAGCAGCCAAAAAGGGACCAGCGTTGGTTATGGCTACACCTTC
TRBV4-3,TRBJ2-1,TRBD2,few,CASSQDWASGYNEQFF,TGCGCCAGCAGCCAAGATTGGGCTAGCGGATACAATGAGCAGTTCTTC
TRBV7-2,TRBJ2-1,TRBD2,.,CASSFPRLAGGGEQFF,TGTGCCAGCAGCTTCCCGCGACTAGCGGGAGGGGGTGAGCAGTTCTTC
TRBV12-3/TRBV12-4,TRBJ2-3,.,.,CASSLLDTDTQYF,TGTGCCAGCAGTTTATTAGACACAGATACGCAGTATTTT
TRBV12-5,TRBJ2-6,.,.,CASGLATSSSGANVLTF,TGTGCTAGTGGTTTGGCTACTAGTTCCTCTGGGGCCAACGTCCTGACTTTC
TRBV12-3/TRBV12-4,TRBJ1-5,.,few,CASSVHSDNQPQHF,TGTGCCAGCAGTGTCCACTCTGACAATCAGCCCCAGCATTTT
TRBV19,TRBJ1-2,.,many,CASRAEQNYKNYGYTF,TGTGCCAGCCGAGCCGAACAAAACTACAAAAACTATGGCTACACCTTC
TRBV18,TRBJ2-7,TRBD2,.,CTSSPGLAGVPYEQYF,TGTACCAGCTCACCGGGACTAGCGGGAGTGCCCTACGAGCAGTACTTC
TRBV6-6,TRBJ1-2,.,many,CASSMVGDRYGYTF,TGTGCCAGCTCGATGGTGGGAGATCGCTATGGCTACACCTTC
TRBV6-6,TRBJ1-6,.,.,CASLGGYSPLHF,TGTGCCAGCCTTGGGGGGTACTCACCCCTCCACTTT
TRBV7-3,TRBJ2-3,TRBD2,.,CASSLIAGGALDTQYF,TGTGCCAGCAGCCTAATAGCGGGAGGGGCCTTAGATACGCAGTATTTT
TRBV6-1,TRBJ2-2,TRBD1,many,CASSQGALRELFF,TGTGCCAGCAGTCAGGGGGCGCTGAGGGAGCTGTTTTTT
TRBV20-1,TRBJ1-1,.,.,CSVWGRNTEAFF,TGCAGTGTCTGGGGTCGGAACACTGAAGCTTTCTTT
TRBV29-1,TRBJ2-1,.,few,CSVARGQNEQFF,TGCAGCGTTGCAAGGGGACAAAATGAGCAGTTCTTC
TRBV30,TRBJ2-1,TRBD2,.,CAWRAGTSEYNEQFF,TGTGCCTGGAGAGCCGGGACTAGCGAATACAATGAGCAGTTCTTC
TRBV7-8,TRBJ2-7,TRBD2,many,CASSFLAGSSYEQYF,TGTGCCAGCAGCTTCTTAGCGGGGAGCTCCTACGAGCAGTACTTC
TRBV19,TRBJ2-3,TRBD2,medium-sized,CATARGRTFQTDTQYF,TGTGCCACCGCGCGCGGGAGGACCTTCCAAACAGATACGCAGTATTTT
TRBV29-1,TRBJ2-7,.,many,CSVESGLTYEQYF,TGCAGCGTTGAGAGCGGGCTCACATACGAGCAGTACTTC
TRBV14,TRBJ2-7,TRBD1,many,CASSPGTAGPYEQYF,TGTGCCAGCAGCCCAGGGACAGCTGGACCCTACGAGCAGTACTTC
TRBV28,TRBJ1-5,TRBD1,.,CASSSFRTGSLMAQHF,TGTGCCAGCAGTTCCTTCAGGACAGGGAGCTTAATGGCCCAGCATTTT
TRBV20-1,TRBJ2-1,TRBD2,few,CSAGLAVGYNEQFF,TGCAGTGCGGGACTAGCGGTGGGCTACAATGAGCAGTTCTTC
TRBV6-2/TRBV6-3,TRBJ2-3,TRBD2,many,CASSYGGTRYTDTQYF,TGTGCCAGCAGTTACGGGGGGACTAGGTACACAGATACGCAGTATTTT
TRBV27,TRBJ2-3,.,.,CASRKAGTDTQYF,TGTGCCAGCAGAAAAGCTGGGACAGATACGCAGTATTTT
TRBV7-2,TRBJ1-1,TRBD1,.,CASSRGQGRNTEAFF,TGTGCCAGCAGCCGGGGACAGGGTCGGAACACTGAAGCTTTCTTT
TRBV6-2/TRBV6-3,TRBJ2-4,.,.,CASSHIRTAQRPQNIQYF,TGTGCCAGCAGCCACATCCGGACAGCCCAGCGTCCCCAAAACATTCAGTACTTC
TRBV6-6,TRBJ2-3,.,.,CASSYRSANTDTQYF,TGTGCCAGCAGTTATAGGAGCGCCAACACAGATACGCAGTATTTT
TRBV5-6,TRBJ2-7,.,few,CASSFGQVNYPEQYF,TGTGCCAGCAGCTTCGGTCAGGTGAACTACCCCGAGCAGTACTTC
TRBV29-1,TRBJ2-6,.,many,CSVGDSGANVLTF,TGCAGCGTTGGAGATTCTGGGGCCAACGTCCTGACTTTC
TRBV6-1,TRBJ2-2,TRBD2,.,CASRTGLADTGELFF,TGTGCCAGCAGGACGGGACTAGCGGACACCGGGGAGCTGTTTTTT
TRBV10-3,TRBJ1-2,.,few,CAISETNYGYTF,TGTGCCATCAGTGAGACCAACTATGGCTACACCTTC
TRBV9,TRBJ1-1,TRBD1,.,CASSLTGVSLAFF,TGTGCCAGCAGCCTGACAGGGGTGAGCCTGGCTTTCTTT
TRBV6-5,TRBJ2-7,TRBD1,many,CASRPGGSSYEQYF,TGTGCCAGCAGACCAGGGGGAAGCTCCTACGAGCAGTACTTC
TRBV3-1,TRBJ1-5,.,.,CASSQGTEDQPQHF,TGTGCCAGCAGCCAAGGGACAGAGGATCAGCCCCAGCATTTT
TRBV7-9,TRBJ2-3,TRBD1,.,CASIHDRGHTDTQYF,TGTGCCAGCATCCACGACAGGGGACACACAGATACGCAGTATTTT
TRBV28,TRBJ2-1,TRBD2,.,CASSLLAGGAFF,TGTGCCAGCAGTTTACTAGCGGGAGGGGCTTTCTTC
TRBV6-6,TRBJ2-3,TRBD2,.,CASSPRGGVRTDTQYF,TGTGCCAGCAGTCCCCGCGGGGGGGTGAGGACAGATACGCAGTATTTT
TRBV20-1,TRBJ2-3,TRBD2,.,CSATMASGSKDTQYF,TGCAGTGCCACCATGGCTAGCGGGAGTAAAGATACGCAGTATTTT
TRBV7-2,TRBJ2-7,.,many,CASSLAGISYEQYF,TGTGCCAGCAGCTTAGCCGGGATCAGTTACGAGCAGTACTTC
TRBV29-1,TRBJ2-3,.,.,CSVWRDTQYF,TGCAGCGTCTGGAGAGATACGCAGTATTTT
TRBV5-6,TRBJ2-7,.,few,CASSLSSYEQYF,TGTGCCAGCAGCTTGAGCAGCTACGAGCAGTACTTC